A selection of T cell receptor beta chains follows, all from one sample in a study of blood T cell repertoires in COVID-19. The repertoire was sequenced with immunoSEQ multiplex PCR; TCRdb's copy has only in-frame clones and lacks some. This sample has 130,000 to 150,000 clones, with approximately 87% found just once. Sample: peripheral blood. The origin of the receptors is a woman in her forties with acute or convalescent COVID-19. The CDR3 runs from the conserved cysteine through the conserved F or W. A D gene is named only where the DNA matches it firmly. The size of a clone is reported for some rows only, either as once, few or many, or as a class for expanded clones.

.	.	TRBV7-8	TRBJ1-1	TGTGCCAGCAGCCGATGGACAGAGGGGGACACTGAAGCTTTCTTT	CASSRWTEGDTEAFF
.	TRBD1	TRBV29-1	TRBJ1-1	TGCAGCGTTGGACAGGGGGCCGGTGAAGCTTTCTTT	CSVGQGAGEAFF
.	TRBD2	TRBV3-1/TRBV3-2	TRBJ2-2	TGTGCCAGCAGCCCTCCTGGGACTAGAGGGACCGGGGAGCTGTTTTTT	CASSPPGTRGTGELFF
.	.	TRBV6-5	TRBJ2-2	TGTGCCAGCAGCTTCACCGGGGAGCTGTTTTTT	CASSFTGELFF
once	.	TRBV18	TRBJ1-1	TGTGCCAGCTCACCACCGACAGCTTTGAACACTGAAGCTTTCTTT	CASSPPTALNTEAFF
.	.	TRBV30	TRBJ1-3	TGTGCCTGGAGCAGGAATTCTGGAAACACCATATATTTT	CAWSRNSGNTIYF
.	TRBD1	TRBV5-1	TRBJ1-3	TGCGCCAGCAGCTTACCTGACAGGGGGCCCAGGAACACCATATATTTT	CASSLPDRGPRNTIYF
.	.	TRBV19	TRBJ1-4	TGTGCCAGTAGTAAGGGGGGGCATTGGCGGAATGAAAAACTGTTTTTT	CASSKGGHWRNEKLFF
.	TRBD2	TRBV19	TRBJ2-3	TGTGCCAGTAGTTCCATGGGTAGCGGGGGGGCAGATACGCAGTATTTT	CASSSMGSGGADTQYF
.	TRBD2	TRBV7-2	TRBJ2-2	TGTGCCAGCAGCTTATACGGACTAGCGGGGACCGGGGAGCTGTTTTTT	CASSLYGLAGTGELFF
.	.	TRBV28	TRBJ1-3	TGTGCCAGCGGTGCCGGGGGGACTGGAAACACCATATATTTT	CASGAGGTGNTIYF
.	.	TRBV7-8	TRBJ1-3	TGTGCCAGCAGCCCGAATAGAGGGTTCGAGGCTGGAAACACCATATATTTT	CASSPNRGFEAGNTIYF
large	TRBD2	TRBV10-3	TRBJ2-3	TGTGCCATCAGCCAAGCGGGAGGGAGCGCAGATACGCAGTATTTT	CAISQAGGSADTQYF
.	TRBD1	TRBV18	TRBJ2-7	TGTGCCAGCTCGGCAGGGGGCGAGCAGTACTTC	CASSAGGEQYF
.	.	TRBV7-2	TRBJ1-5	TGTGCCAGCAGCCCCACCCTGACAAAGAATCAGCCCCAGCATTTT	CASSPTLTKNQPQHF
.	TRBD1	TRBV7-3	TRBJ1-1	TGTGCCAGCAGCCTAGGGGACAGTGACACTGAAGCTTTCTTT	CASSLGDSDTEAFF
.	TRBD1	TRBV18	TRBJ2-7	TGTGCCAGCTCAACCGGGACAGCCTCCTACGAGCAGTACTTC	CASSTGTASYEQYF
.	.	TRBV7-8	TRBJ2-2	TGTGCCAGCAGCAACACGAGAGGCACCGGGGAGCTGTTTTTT	CASSNTRGTGELFF
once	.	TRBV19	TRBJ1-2	TGTGCCAGTACCTCCTCGGCGGGAGGGTCCTATGGCTACACCTTC	CASTSSAGGSYGYTF
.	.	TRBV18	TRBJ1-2	TGTGCCAGCTCACCAACAGGGCCCCAAGGGGGCTACACCTTC	CASSPTGPQGGYTF
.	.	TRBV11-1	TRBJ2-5	TGTGCCAGCAGCTTGGGCAGGGCCCAAGAGACCCAGTACTTC	CASSLGRAQETQYF
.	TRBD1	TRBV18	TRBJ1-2	TGTGCCAGCTCACCAGGGACAGGGGATCCTGGCTACACCTTC	CASSPGTGDPGYTF
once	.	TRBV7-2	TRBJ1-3	TGTGCCAGCAGCCAGGGTCTTGGAAACACCATATATTTT	CASSQGLGNTIYF
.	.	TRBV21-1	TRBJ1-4	TGTGCCAGCACTATCCCGGACAGGGAGGTAAGTGAAAAACTGTTTTTT	CASTIPDREVSEKLFF
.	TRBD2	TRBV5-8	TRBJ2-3	TGTGCCAGCACCCTCCCCGGCGGGGGACCCCGGGAAGATACGCAGTATTTT	CASTLPGGGPREDTQYF
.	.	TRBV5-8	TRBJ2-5	TGTGCCAGCAGCCTGGCAGGCGACAGAGTGGAAGAGACCCAGTACTTC	CASSLAGDRVEETQYF
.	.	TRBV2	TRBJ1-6	TGTGCCAGCACTGTAAGCAATTCACCCCTCCACTTT	CASTVSNSPLHF
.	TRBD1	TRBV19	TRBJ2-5	TGTGCCAGTAGTGCCGGGACAGGGCAAGAGACCCAGTACTTC	CASSAGTGQETQYF
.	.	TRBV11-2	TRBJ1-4	TGTGCCAGCAGCTCCGGGGGGAATGAAAAACTGTTTTTT	CASSSGGNEKLFF
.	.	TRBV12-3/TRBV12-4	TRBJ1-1	TGTGCCAGCAGTTCTGGGACTGGTACAGCTTTCTTT	CASSSGTGTAFF
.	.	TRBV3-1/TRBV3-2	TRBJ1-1	TGTGCCAGCAGCCCTAGTCTCGACACTGAAGCTTTCTTT	CASSPSLDTEAFF
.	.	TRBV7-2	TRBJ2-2	TGTGCCAGCAGCTTAGGGTCGGGGATAAGCGGGGAGCTGTTTTTT	CASSLGSGISGELFF
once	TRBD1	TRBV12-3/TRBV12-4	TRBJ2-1	TGTGCCAGCAGGGGACAGGGGGAAGGTGAGCAGTTCTTC	CASRGQGEGEQFF
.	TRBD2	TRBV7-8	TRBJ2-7	TGTGCCAGCAGCTTAGGAGCTAGCGGGAGCCCGATGTACGAGCAGTACTTC	CASSLGASGSPMYEQYF
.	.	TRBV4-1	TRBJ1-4	TGCGCCAGCAGCCAAGATGGGCAGGGGTGGAAAGAAAAACTGTTTTTT	CASSQDGQGWKEKLFF
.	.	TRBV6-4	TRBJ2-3	TGTGCCACCTCCATGTCAATGGGGGGAACAGATACGCAGTATTTT	CATSMSMGGTDTQYF
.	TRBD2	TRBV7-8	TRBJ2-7	TGTGCCAGCAGCTCCGCCCGGGACTATACCTACGAGCAGTACTTC	CASSSARDYTYEQYF
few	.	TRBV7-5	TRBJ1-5	TGTGCCAGAAGCTCGAAACGGGACAGGGAACCTTATAGCAATCAGCCCCAGCATTTT	CARSSKRDREPYSNQPQHF
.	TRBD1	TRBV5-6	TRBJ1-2	TGTGCCAGCAGCCGGGGACAGGGGGCGCGAGGCTACACCTTC	CASSRGQGARGYTF
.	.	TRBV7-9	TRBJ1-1	TGTGCCAGCAGCCGGACAGCTAACACTGAAGCTTTCTTT	CASSRTANTEAFF
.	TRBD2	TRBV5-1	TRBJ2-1	TGCGCCAGCAAGGAACTAGCGGGAGCTGGAGAGCAGTTCTTC	CASKELAGAGEQFF
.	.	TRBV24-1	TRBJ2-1	TGTGCCACCAGTGATTCTCAGGTCAATCACAATGAGCAGTTCTTC	CATSDSQVNHNEQFF
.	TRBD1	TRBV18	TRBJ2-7	TGTGCCAGCTCTCAACAGGGGATGGACGAGCAGTACTTC	CASSQQGMDEQYF
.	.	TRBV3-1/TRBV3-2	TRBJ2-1	TGTGCCAGCAGCTTCGGGGAGACCTACTACAATGAGCAGTTCTTC	CASSFGETYYNEQFF
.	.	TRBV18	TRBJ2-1	TGTGCCAGCTCACCGGTGCGGTCTAACACCTACAATGAGCAGTTCTTC	CASSPVRSNTYNEQFF
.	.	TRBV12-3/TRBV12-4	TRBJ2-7	TGTGCCAGCAGTTGGGAGACCTACGAGCAGTACTTC	CASSWETYEQYF
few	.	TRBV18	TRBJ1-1	TGTGCCAGCTCACCACCCCAGGTATTGGGCACTGAAGCTTTCTTT	CASSPPQVLGTEAFF
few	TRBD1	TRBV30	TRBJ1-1	TGTGCCTGGAGTGTACAGGGGCGCGAAGCTTTCTTT	CAWSVQGREAFF
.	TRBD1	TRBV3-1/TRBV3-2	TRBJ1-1	TGTGCCAGCAGCCAAGATACAGGGGCTCGAACTGAAGCTTTCTTT	CASSQDTGARTEAFF
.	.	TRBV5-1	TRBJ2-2	TGCGCCAGCAGCGTTCAATCTGCAGGGTGGACCGGGGAGCTGTTTTTT	CASSVQSAGWTGELFF
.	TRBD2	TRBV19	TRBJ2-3	TGTGCCAGTAGTACCCCGCCGGGCGGGGGGGCGGGAGATACGCAGTATTTT	CASSTPPGGGAGDTQYF
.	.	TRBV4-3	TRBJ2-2	TGCGCCAGCAGCCAAGATTCTAACACCGGGGAGCTGTTTTTT	CASSQDSNTGELFF
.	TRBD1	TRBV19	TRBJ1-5	TGTGCCAGTAGTATAGATCTCCTGACAGGGGGAGTTTTGAGCAATCAGCCCCAGCATTTT	CASSIDLLTGGVLSNQPQHF
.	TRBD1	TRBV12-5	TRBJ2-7	TGTGCTAGTGGTCCCTCTTGGACAGGTCCGTACGAGCAGTACTTC	CASGPSWTGPYEQYF